This is a list of T cell receptor beta chains from one sample in a study of cytomegalovirus exposure and HLA in healthy donors. Repertoires were generated with immunoSEQ multiplex PCR, while TCRdb's copy carries only in-frame clones and drops some. The sample yields 90,000 to 110,000 clones, 12% to 15% seen once. The sequenced sample consisted of PBMCs. The receptors here all came from a female donor in good health and CMV-seronegative. CDR3s include the opening cysteine and the closing phenylalanine or tryptophan. A D gene is named only where the DNA matches it firmly. Clone size is given for some rows only: seen once, a few or many times, or a class if the clone is expanded.

TRBV7-9 TRBD1 NA CASSQGQGRTGELFF
TRBV25-1 NA few CASSEAGDYQPQHF
TRBV5-1 TRBD1 NA CASSDNRGYGYTF
TRBV28 NA NA CASQTSHNGYTF
TRBV4-2 TRBD2 NA CASSQGVASGRAVEQFF
TRBV28 TRBD2 NA CASSLRGPSGGNPGETQYF
TRBV7-9 NA few CASSHLGVGEQYF
TRBV10-1 TRBD2 NA CASSATSGGDTQYF
TRBV7-8 NA few CASSRSTGSNEQYF
TRBV6-6 TRBD2 few CASTTRERGPYEQYF
TRBV7-9 NA NA CASSLSSGTVTGELFF
TRBV10-2 NA few CASSESWTEETQYF
TRBV7-2 NA few CASSLPGTDTQYF
TRBV2 NA NA CASDEQGSKGYTF
TRBV4-3 TRBD1 NA CASSQDRTGDGYTEAFF
TRBV2 NA NA CASSEGQAHQETQYF
TRBV19 NA few CASSQTVQETQYF
TRBV7-9 NA few CASSLASHYEQYF
TRBV7-9 TRBD2 few CASSTPTSRMNTGELFF
TRBV7-8 NA few CASSLQEGSGQPQHF
TRBV10-2 TRBD2 NA CASSEGGSYNNEQFF
TRBV7-9 NA few CASSLSLTGTYEQYF
TRBV5-4 NA NA CASSPTATGYEQYF
TRBV7-2 NA few CASSRDSSNYGYTF
TRBV7-8 NA NA CATGADGNSPLHF
TRBV5-1 TRBD1 few CASSLEGQGAVISNTEAFF
TRBV19 NA NA CASSPGERANYEQYF
TRBV4-3 TRBD2 few CASSQEQLAGGSSYEQYF
TRBV2 TRBD2 NA CASSEDGGATGELFF
TRBV13 NA few CASSSGLKNEKLFF
TRBV11-2 NA NA CASSLVQGEAFF
TRBV7-9 NA NA CASSLGLAQYNEQFF
TRBV30 NA few CAWSVKGVYGYTF
TRBV4-3 NA NA CASSQYGSSAGELFF
TRBV5-1 NA NA CASSLDGDPFGTQYF
TRBV25-1 NA few CASSDPRDKQETQYF
TRBV9 NA NA CASSDSGTYNQPQHF
TRBV2 NA few CASSEEGDEVQPQHF
TRBV7-6 TRBD1 few CASSPEDRANYGYTF
TRBV4-3 TRBD1 NA CASSRLQGATEAFF
TRBV7-9 TRBD2 NA CASSLGGLAGGEDTQYF
TRBV9 TRBD1 NA CASSKGAWETQYF
TRBV4-1 TRBD1 NA CASSRGQGMNEKLFF
TRBV27 NA few CASSLGAHTEAFF
TRBV27 TRBD2 few CASSLLAGVLGEQFF
TRBV4-2 NA few CASSQDRSGITYEQYF
TRBV27 NA NA CAGREVQGPTNEKLFF
TRBV6-1 NA few CASSDQVGELFF
TRBV2 TRBD1 NA CASREDRGIGGYTF
TRBV12-5 NA NA CASGFEPGSYEQYF
TRBV7-2 TRBD1 few CASSPFGQGSYEQYF
TRBV11-3 NA NA CASSLAGGLGEQYF
TRBV19 TRBD2 NA CASSPTFLAGALQETQYF